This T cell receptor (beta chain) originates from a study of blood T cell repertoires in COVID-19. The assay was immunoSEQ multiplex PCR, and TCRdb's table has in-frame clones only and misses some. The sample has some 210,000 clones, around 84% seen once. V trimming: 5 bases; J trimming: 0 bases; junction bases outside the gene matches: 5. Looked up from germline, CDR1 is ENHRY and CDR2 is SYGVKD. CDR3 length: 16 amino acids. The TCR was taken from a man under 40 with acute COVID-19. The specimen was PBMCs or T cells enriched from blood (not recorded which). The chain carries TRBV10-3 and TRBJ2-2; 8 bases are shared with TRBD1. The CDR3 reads CAISPQTGANTGELFF. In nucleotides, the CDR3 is TGTGCCATCAGTCCACAGACAGGGGCGAACACCGGGGAGCTGTTTTTT.